This paragraph reports one TCR beta chain. With iRepertoire HTBI primers and Arm-PCR of CDR3 regions, TCR beta libraries were built. TCRdb re-called the multiplex PCR reads through MiXCR, storing one row per CDR3 protein. The data contain approximately 300,000 distinct CDR3 sequences, about a sixth of them singletons. In germline, CDR1 is SQVTM, CDR2 ANQGSEA. Trimming removed 8 bases from V and 7 bases from J; junction bases left unmatched: 8. This CDR3 is built from 12 residues. The record originates from a study of regulatory T cells in long-lasting Graves disease. Time point defined: newly diagnosed GD, antithyroid drugs for less than 3 months. The TCR library was made from RNA extracted from PBMCs.

This receptor was taken from a female donor with Graves disease. The chain combines TRBV29-1 with TRBJ2-5, with 9 bases that match TRBD1. The material was peripheral blood mononuclear cells (PBMCs), obtained at new diagnosis, from a patient treated with antithyroid drugs. The CDR3 DNA reads as TGCAGCCGAGGACAGGGGAGCGGGACCCAGTACTTC. The encoded protein is CSRGQGSGTQYF.